This TCR beta chain was captured by sequencing in a study of T cells in Graves' hyperthyroidism and ophthalmopathy. This clonotype has a count of ten or more. TCR beta CDR3 regions were amplified from RNA. A set of HTBI primers served as the primers for a first-round RT-PCR of the TCR CDR3. TCRdb recomputed calls from the multiplex PCR reads with MiXCR, one row per CDR3 protein. The table shows some 510,000 distinct CDR3 sequences, with less than 25% occurring only once. The CDR3 runs to 13 residues. The V segment lost 7 bases and the J segment 4 bases; nucleotides outside the gene matches: 6. This chain connects TRBV12-3 or TRBV12-4 to TRBJ1-1; 7 bases are shared with TRBD1. Input material: blood. This receptor was obtained from a man aged 18 to 29 with Graves' hyperthyroidism. The DNA for the CDR3 is TGTGCCAGCACCGAGGGGGCTGGCACTGAAGCTTTCTTT. It yields the protein CASTEGAGTEAFF.